This TCR beta chain stems from a study of cytomegalovirus exposure and HLA in healthy donors. Turning to this clone: Its antigen is currently unknown.

The study ran its PCR with 60 Vbeta and 13 Jbeta primers. The protocol was immunoSEQ multiplex PCR, while the TCRdb copy is restricted to in-frame clones and leaves out a portion. The repertoire holds 160,000 or so clones, approximately 79% seen once, with about 4.4% in the top ten. Findings and caveats of the study: Cytomegalovirus-associated TCR beta chains were listed, numbering around 150.

Among the donors, all were healthy bone marrow donors. The TCR comes from a man aged 40-55 years in good health and CMV-seronegative. Sequencing was done on a sample of PBMCs.

CDR3 sequence: CASSLTSGSQETQYF. CDR3 in DNA: TGTGCCAGCAGCTTGACTAGCGGATCCCAAGAGACCCAGTACTTC. The chain has TRBV4-2 and TRBJ2-5; TRBD2 aligns across 9 bases. V lost 5 bases, J lost 1 base, and 5 bases stayed unmatched. CDR3 length: 15 amino acids. Germline V gene lookup returns CDR1 LGHNA and CDR2 YNFKEQ.